The clone carrying this TCR beta chain was detected once. Across about two dozen US areas, participants ranged in age from about 18 to 100 years. Germline V gene sequence: CDR1 LNHDA, CDR2 SQIVND (reference sequence). V trimming: 7 bases; J trimming: 2 bases; junction bases outside the gene matches: 9. The CDR3 has 16 residues. This sample was taken from a study of blood T cell repertoires in COVID-19. Study context: COVID-19 samples from acute and convalescent phases originated in the United States, Italy and Spain. The cDNA or gDNA used as material had been derived from T cells, B-cell-depleted T cells, or PBMCs.

Authors' methods: Reference gene primer amplification gave nucleated cell count estimates. Data came from immunoSEQ multiplex PCR; TCRdb stores just in-frame clones and leaves some out. Clone size and the V and J calls come from that table; the DNA yielded D and trimming. This sample has about 240,000 clones, with 80% to 90% found just once. This TCR derives from a woman under 40 who had recovered from COVID-19. The V and J genes are TRBV19 and TRBJ2-3, with 10 bases lining up with TRBD2. Sample: PBMCs or T cells enriched from blood (not recorded which). CDR3 nucleotide sequence: TGTGCCAGTATTGGGCCGGGGACTAGCGTCACAGATACGCAGTATTTT. Translated: CASIGPGTSVTDTQYF.